This entry lists 16 T cell receptor beta chains sequenced from one sample in a study of T cells in Graves' hyperthyroidism and ophthalmopathy. There were TCR beta CDR3 regions amplified from RNA transcripts. A first-round RT-PCR of the TCR CDR3 used the HTBI primer set. One entry per CDR3 protein results from TCRdb running MiXCR on the multiplex PCR reads. The sample has around 450,000 distinct CDR3 sequences, roughly 13% seen once; the top ten hold 5.3%. Sequencing was done on a sample of blood. The origin of the receptors is a woman aged 18-29 years with Graves' hyperthyroidism.

This clonotype was seen a few times. The rearrangement joins TRBV19 to TRBJ1-5; 10 bases line up with TRBD1. After removal of 6 bases from V and 7 bases from J, the junction contained 12 bases not matched to a gene. Germline V gives CDR1 LNHDA, CDR2 SQIVND (reference sequence). This CDR3 is built from 16 residues. The CDR3 loop is CASRRQGAPSGQPQHF. The CDR3 DNA is TGTGCCAGTAGGAGACAGGGGGCCCCCAGCGGACAGCCCCAGCATTTT.

Details on this clonotype: One base away lies a much larger clone, so this may be a sequencing read error. Here the CDR3 reads CASRDSDSTEAFF. The CDR3 nucleotides are TGCGCCAGCCGGGACAGTGATAGCACTGAAGCTTTCTTT. The genes are TRBV10-2 and TRBJ1-1, with TRBD1 matching over 7 bases. Germline assignment: CDR1 WSHSY and CDR2 SAAADI. The CDR3 is 13 amino acids. V was pared by 8 bases and J by 4 bases, with 7 bases of the junction left unmatched.

The chain joins TRBV15 to TRBJ2-5; tentative D call: TRBD1 (5 bases). This CDR3 comprises 15 residues. V lost 3 bases to trimming and J lost 3 bases, with 14 bases between them. Germline lookup yields CDR1 LNHNV and CDR2 YYDKDF (reference sequence). CDR3 sequence: CATSSGDRPEETQYF. CDR3 DNA: TGTGCCACCAGCAGCGGAGACAGACCCGAAGAGACCCAGTACTTC.

The rearrangement uses TRBV7-9 and TRBJ1-2; 10 bases line up with TRBD1. Germline CDR1 and CDR2: SEHNR and FQNEAQ (reference sequence). The junction had 5 bases not matched to a gene; V was cut back by 5 bases and J by 8 bases. This CDR3 region has 13 residues. The CDR3 DNA follows: TGTGCCAGCAGCGAGACAGGGGGCTGGGGCTACACCTTC. It yields the protein CASSETGGWGYTF.

This clonotype has a handful of counts. This chain connects TRBV10-1 to TRBJ1-1, with 8 positions matching TRBD1. The CDR3 loop spans 15 amino acids. Germline V gives CDR1 WNHNN, CDR2 SYGVQD (reference sequence). V lost 2 bases, J lost 4 bases, and 6 bases stayed unmatched. As DNA, the CDR3 is TGCGCCAGCAGTGAGAACCAGGGGGCCGGCACTGAAGCTTTCTTT. Its protein is CASSENQGAGTEAFF.

This clonotype was seen many times. The CDR3: CAWSDNFSTYEQYF. DNA for the CDR3: TGTGCCTGGAGTGACAACTTCTCGACCTACGAGCAGTACTTC. The chain employs TRBV30 and TRBJ2-7; D is ambiguous. Germline CDR1 is GTSNPN and CDR2 is SVGIG (reference sequence). The CDR3 consists of 14 residues. Trimming stripped 1 base from V and 2 bases from J, with 12 bases between.

Many counts were recorded for this clonotype. V and J are TRBV10-3 and TRBJ1-1; possibly TRBD1 for D (5 bases). The CDR3 contains 14 residues. Germline lookup yields CDR1 ENHRY and CDR2 SYGVKD. V lost 5 bases and J 2 bases, leaving 12 bases between the germline ends. CDR3 in amino acids: CAISTGSSNTEAFF. The DNA for the CDR3 is TGTGCCATCAGTACAGGCTCGTCCAACACTGAAGCTTTCTTT.

This clonotype showed up many times. V is TRBV2 and J is TRBJ2-7; D is uncertain. Trimming left V 6 bases short and J 2 bases short, with 8 bases between. The CDR3 sequence is 12 residues long. From germline, CDR1 is SNHLY and CDR2 FYNNEI. The CDR3 protein is CASRSRTYEQYF. In DNA form, the CDR3 reads TGTGCCAGCAGATCCAGGACCTACGAGCAGTACTTC. The complete variable domain, with remaining parts taken from reference TRBV2 and TRBJ2-7, reads EPEVTQTPSHQVTQMGQEVILRCVPISNHLYFYWYRQILGQKVEFLVSFYNNEISEKSEIFDDQFSVERPDGSNFTLKIRSTKLEDSAMYFCASRSRTYEQYFGPGTRLTVT.

At least ten counts were recorded for this clonotype. The chain recombines TRBV7-3 with TRBJ2-1; D is undetermined. Trimming stripped 3 bases from V and 10 bases from J, with 22 bases between. The CDR3 has 16 residues. Germline V gene sequence: CDR1 SGHTA, CDR2 FQGTGA. The CDR3 DNA sequence: TGTGCCAGCAGCTTCACTCCGGGCCTAAGACCTAGGGAGCAGTTCTTC. Amino acid sequence: CASSFTPGLRPREQFF.

This clonotype was detected ten times or more. The chain links TRBV27 to TRBJ1-5, with 9 bases identical to TRBD1. V shed 5 bases, J shed 7 bases, and the junction held 6 bases outside the gene matches. Germline V gene sequence: CDR1 MNHEY, CDR2 SMNVEV (reference sequence). This CDR3 region has 14 residues. The CDR3 nucleotides are TGTGCCAGCAGTCCCCGGGACAGGGTACAGCCCCAGCATTTT. Translated, it gives CASSPRDRVQPQHF.

There are many counts of this clonotype. The J gene is TRBJ2-7, the V gene TRBV3-1, with D possibly being TRBD2 (6 bases). This CDR3 contains 13 residues. V was cut by 4 bases and J by 2 bases, with 9 bases left in between. Germline loops: CDR1 LGHDT, CDR2 YNNKEL (reference sequence). The CDR3 DNA sequence: TGTGCCAGCAGCCCGGGGGTGGCCTACGAGCAGTACTTC. This encodes CASSPGVAYEQYF.

This clonotype was observed at least ten times. The chain joins TRBV12-3 or TRBV12-4 to TRBJ1-2; D not certain. V lost 7 bases, J lost 0 bases, and 15 bases lay in between. CDR3 length: 15 residues. The CDR3 nucleotides are TGTGCCAGCATTAGGACGGGAACAACTAACTATGGCTACACCTTC. Its protein is CASIRTGTTNYGYTF.

This clonotype has only a few counts. CDR3 in DNA: TGTGCCAGTAGTATAGGGACTAGCGGTAACAATGAGCAGTTCTTC. Translated, it gives CASSIGTSGNNEQFF. The chain links TRBV19 to TRBJ2-1; 10 nucleotides match TRBD2. Germline-derived CDR1 and CDR2 are LNHDA and SQIVND (reference sequence). CDR3 length: 15 residues. Trimming cost V 1 base and J 5 bases; bases outside gene matches: 2.

This clonotype turned up a few times. No conserved phenylalanine or tryptophan ends this CDR3, so it is likely a read error. The V gene is TRBV19, the J gene TRBJ1-1; D gene unclear. V was trimmed by 3 bases and J by 1 base, leaving 18 bases between them. The CDR3 extends over 17 amino acids. In germline, CDR1 is LNHDA, CDR2 SQIVND (reference sequence). CDR3 DNA sequence: TGTGCCAGTAGTATCGGCCTATTAATGGGAAAGAACACTGAAGCTTTCCTT. Its translation is CASSIGLLMGKNTEAFL.

This clonotype showed up many times. The chain combines TRBV2 with TRBJ1-2, with D unclear. The germline V gene encodes CDR1 SNHLY and CDR2 FYNNEI. The length of the CDR3 is 14 residues. V was trimmed by 4 bases and J by 4 bases, leaving 13 bases between them. The CDR3 DNA sequence: TGTGCCAGCAGTGGGAACCGAGAGTTCTATGGCTACACCTTC. Protein sequence: CASSGNREFYGYTF. The full variable domain, in which reference TRBV2 and TRBJ1-2 provide the parts outside the CDR3, is EPEVTQTPSHQVTQMGQEVILRCVPISNHLYFYWYRQILGQKVEFLVSFYNNEISEKSEIFDDQFSVERPDGSNFTLKIRSTKLEDSAMYFCASSGNREFYGYTFGSGTRLTVV.

V usage is TRBV15 and J usage is TRBJ1-2; TRBD1 is a possible D gene (5 bases). Germline lookup yields CDR1 LNHNV and CDR2 YYDKDF (reference sequence). This CDR3 has 17 residues. Trimming shortened V by 0 bases and J by 7 bases, and 21 bases separated the two germline ends. The CDR3 is CATSRDPWQLRQGGYTF. The CDR3 DNA sequence: TGTGCCACCAGCAGAGATCCCTGGCAGCTCCGCCAGGGTGGCTACACCTTC.